This T cell receptor beta chain came from a study of human T cells and chemical hapten exposure. This sample's time point: pre-sensitization, week 0. Sample treatment: therapeutic diphenylcyclopropenone sensitization with weekly scalp DPC. Extraction of total RNA was performed on unfractionated whole blood. The ends lost 4 bases at V and 0 bases at J; junction bases unmatched: 11. Germline loops: CDR1 SGHRS, CDR2 YFSETQ. This CDR3 spans 17 amino acids. Comments on this clonotype: Its matching antigen is unknown.

In TCRdb, the RACE reads were re-called with MiXCR into one record per CDR3 protein. The sample carries 250,000 or so distinct CDR3 sequences, approximately 8.6% recorded once. Study results and limitations: High-frequency TCRs, those above 1 in 1000, stayed the same after DPC sensitization.

This material consisted of whole blood, taken in connection with sensitization to the hapten diphenylcyclopropenone (DPC). V is TRBV5-1 and J is TRBJ2-7; 9 bases are a match to TRBD2. This TCR came from a woman between 35 and 50 years old with alopecia areata. Some clones in this sample may be carry-over from other donors' samples. In DNA, the CDR3 is TGCGCCAGCAGCCTAGCACCGGGACTAGCCAGCTCCTACGAGCAGTACTTC. It specifies CASSLAPGLASSYEQYF.